This TCR beta chain was retrieved from a study of shared clonotypes between healthy human individuals. This clone was detected only once. Its cognate antigen is unknown. General study findings and limits: Approximately 4.5% was the fraction of naive CD4 clonotypes found shared across a handful of donors.

This CDR3 comprises 14 residues. Germline V gene data show CDR1 as SGHTA and CDR2 as FQGNSA. Trimming pared 4 bases from V and 2 bases from J, leaving 10 bases between. Study donors comprised healthy, HIV-negative adults devoid of recent acute infection or vaccination. Nashville, Tennessee was home to all donors, each a Caucasian adult. Deep-level settings were used for running the assay. TCRdb keeps only in-frame clones here, not all; method: immunoSEQ multiplex PCR. The profile covers over a million clones, with about 76% appearing a single time and about 1.5% taken by the ten largest. V usage is TRBV7-2 and J usage is TRBJ2-3; perhaps TRBD1 as D (5 bases). The sequenced sample was memory CD4+ T cells sorted from blood. Documented subset: CD45RA-negative fraction. This TCR came from a man between 18 and 35 years old in good health. CDR3 loop: CASSSGLVTDTQYF. The CDR3 nucleotides are TGTGCCAGCAGCTCAGGGTTGGTCACAGATACGCAGTATTTT.